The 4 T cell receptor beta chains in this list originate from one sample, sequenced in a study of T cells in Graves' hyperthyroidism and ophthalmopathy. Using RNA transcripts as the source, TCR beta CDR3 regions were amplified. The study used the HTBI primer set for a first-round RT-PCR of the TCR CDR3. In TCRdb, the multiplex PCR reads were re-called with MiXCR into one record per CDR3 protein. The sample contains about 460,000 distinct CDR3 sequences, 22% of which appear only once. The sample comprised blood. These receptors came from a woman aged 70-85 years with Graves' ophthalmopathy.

The CDR3 DNA sequence: TGTGCCAGCACCCTTGGGCAAAACGAGCAGTACTTC. It yields the protein CASTLGQNEQYF. The chain uses TRBV6-2 or TRBV6-3 and TRBJ2-7; D is unresolved. V lost 7 bases, J lost 5 bases, and 12 bases lay in between. Germline V lookup: CDR1 MNHEY, CDR2 SVGEGT. This CDR3 has 12 residues.

CDR3 in DNA: TGTGCCATCAGAGGCAGGGCAACTGAAGCTTTCTTT. It specifies CAIRGRATEAFF. The chain is built from TRBV10-3 and TRBJ1-1, with D tentatively TRBD1 (5 bases). The CDR3 is made up of 12 amino acids. V was shortened by 6 bases and J by 5 bases, with 10 bases between the two germline ends. Looked up from germline, CDR1 is ENHRY and CDR2 is SYGVKD.

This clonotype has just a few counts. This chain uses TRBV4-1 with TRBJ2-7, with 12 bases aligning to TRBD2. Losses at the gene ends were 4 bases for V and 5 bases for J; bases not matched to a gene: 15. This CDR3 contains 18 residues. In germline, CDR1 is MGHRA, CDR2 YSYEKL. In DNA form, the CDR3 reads TGCGCCAGCAGCCTCGGACTAGCGGGAACGGGGCCATCGGACGAGCAGTACTTC. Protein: CASSLGLAGTGPSDEQYF.

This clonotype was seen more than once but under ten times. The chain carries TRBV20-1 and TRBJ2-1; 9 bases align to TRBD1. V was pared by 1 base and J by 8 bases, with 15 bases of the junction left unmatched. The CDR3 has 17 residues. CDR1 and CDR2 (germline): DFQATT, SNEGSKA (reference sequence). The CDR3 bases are TGCAGTGCTAGAGGGACAGGGGAAACCGGGCCGCCCTATGAGCAGTTCTTC. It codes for CSARGTGETGPPYEQFF.